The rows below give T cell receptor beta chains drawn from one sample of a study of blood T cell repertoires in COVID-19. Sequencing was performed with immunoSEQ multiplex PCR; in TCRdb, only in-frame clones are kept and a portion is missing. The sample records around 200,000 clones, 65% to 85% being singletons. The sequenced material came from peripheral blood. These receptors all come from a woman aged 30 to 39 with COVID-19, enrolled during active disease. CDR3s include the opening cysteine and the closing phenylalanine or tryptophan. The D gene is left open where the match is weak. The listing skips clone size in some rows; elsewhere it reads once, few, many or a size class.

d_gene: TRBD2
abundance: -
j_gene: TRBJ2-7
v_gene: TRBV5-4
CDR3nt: TGTGCCAGCAGCCCCGGGACTAGCGGGACCCGAGTCTACGAGCAGTACTTC
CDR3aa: CASSPGTSGTRVYEQYF

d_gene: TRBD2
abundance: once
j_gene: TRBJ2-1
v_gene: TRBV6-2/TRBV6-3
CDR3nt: TGTGCCAGCAGTGCCTCTGGCGGGAGTGTGGGCAATGAGCAGTTCTTC
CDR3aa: CASSASGGSVGNEQFF

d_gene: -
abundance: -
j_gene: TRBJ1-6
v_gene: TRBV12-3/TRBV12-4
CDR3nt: TGTGCCAGCAGCGGGGTGAGGAATTCACCCCTCCACTTT
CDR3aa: CASSGVRNSPLHF

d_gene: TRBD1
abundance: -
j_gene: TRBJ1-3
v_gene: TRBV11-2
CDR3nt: TGTGCCAGCAGCACGGGACAGCCACCTGGAAACACCATATATTTT
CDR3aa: CASSTGQPPGNTIYF

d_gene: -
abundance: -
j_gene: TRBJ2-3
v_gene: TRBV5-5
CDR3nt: TGTGCCAGCAGCTTGGGGACCAGGGCCACAGATACGCAGTATTTT
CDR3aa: CASSLGTRATDTQYF

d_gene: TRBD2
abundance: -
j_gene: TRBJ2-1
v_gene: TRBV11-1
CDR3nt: TGTGCCAGCAGCTTAAGGCGGGGGGGTTACAATGAGCAGTTCTTC
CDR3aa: CASSLRRGGYNEQFF

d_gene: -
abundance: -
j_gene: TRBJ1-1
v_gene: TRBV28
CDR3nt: TGTGCCAGCAGTTATCCGGCAGGAGCTTTCTTT
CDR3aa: CASSYPAGAFF

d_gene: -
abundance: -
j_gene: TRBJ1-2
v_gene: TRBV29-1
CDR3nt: TGCAGCGTCGACCGGGACTCTTCCTATGGCTACACCTTC
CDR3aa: CSVDRDSSYGYTF

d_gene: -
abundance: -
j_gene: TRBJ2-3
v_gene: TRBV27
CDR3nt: TGTGCCAGCAGTTTATTTCCAGGCACAGATACGCAGTATTTT
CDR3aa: CASSLFPGTDTQYF

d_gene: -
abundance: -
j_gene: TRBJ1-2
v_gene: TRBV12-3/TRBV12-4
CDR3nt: TGTGCCAGCAGTCCGTCCAGGGATGGCTACACCTTC
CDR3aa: CASSPSRDGYTF

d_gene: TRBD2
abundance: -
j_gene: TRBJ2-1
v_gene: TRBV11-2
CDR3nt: TGTGCCAGCAGCCCGAGGACTAGCGGTGGGAATGAGCAGTTCTTC
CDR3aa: CASSPRTSGGNEQFF

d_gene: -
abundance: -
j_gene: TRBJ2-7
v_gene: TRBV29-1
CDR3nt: TGCAGCGTTGGTCTGACAACCTACGAGCAGTACTTC
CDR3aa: CSVGLTTYEQYF

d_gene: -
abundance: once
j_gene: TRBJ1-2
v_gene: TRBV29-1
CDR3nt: TGCAGCGTTGAAGATAGGGCCCTCACAGGGAATGGCTACACCTTC
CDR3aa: CSVEDRALTGNGYTF

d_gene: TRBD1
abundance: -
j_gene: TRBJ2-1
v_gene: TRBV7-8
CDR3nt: TGTGCCAGCAGCCCCGGGACAGCCAAGGTAAATGAGCAGTTCTTC
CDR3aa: CASSPGTAKVNEQFF

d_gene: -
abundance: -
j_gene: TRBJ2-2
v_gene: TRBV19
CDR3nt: TGTGCCAGTAGTATTAGACAGTCCCGAAATTTCGGGGAGCTGTTTTTT
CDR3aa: CASSIRQSRNFGELFF

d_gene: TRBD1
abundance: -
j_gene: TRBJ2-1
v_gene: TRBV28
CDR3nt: TGTGCCAGCAGTTTATTCCTGCACCGGACAGGGGGCCAGGGGAATGAGCAGTTCTTC
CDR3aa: CASSLFLHRTGGQGNEQFF

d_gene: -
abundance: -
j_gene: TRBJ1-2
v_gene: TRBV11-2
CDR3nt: TGTGCCAGCAGCTCTAAACAGGTTAAGTATGGCTACACCTTC
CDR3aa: CASSSKQVKYGYTF

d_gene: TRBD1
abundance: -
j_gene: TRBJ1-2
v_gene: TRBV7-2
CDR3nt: TGTGCCAGCAGCTTAGGGCAGGGGGCTTTATTTGGCTACACCTTC
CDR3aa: CASSLGQGALFGYTF

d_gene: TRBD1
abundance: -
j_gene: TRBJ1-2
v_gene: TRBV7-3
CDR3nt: TGTGCCAGCAGCTTTAGGACAGGGGATGGCTACACCTTC
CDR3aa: CASSFRTGDGYTF

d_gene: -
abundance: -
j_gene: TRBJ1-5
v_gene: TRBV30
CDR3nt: TGTGCCTGGAGTGTAACCCCCCGGTACCAGCCCCAGCATTTT
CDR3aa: CAWSVTPRYQPQHF

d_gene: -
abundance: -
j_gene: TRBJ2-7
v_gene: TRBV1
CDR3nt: TGCACCAGCAGCCAAGATGTTGGCAGGGGCTGCGAGCAGTACTTC
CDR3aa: CTSSQDVGRGCEQYF

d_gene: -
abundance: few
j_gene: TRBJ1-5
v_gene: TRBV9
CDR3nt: TGTGCCAGCAGCGTAGCAACCGGGAGCAATCAGCCCCAGCATTTT
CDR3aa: CASSVATGSNQPQHF

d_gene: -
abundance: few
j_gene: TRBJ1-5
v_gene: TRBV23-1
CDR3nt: TGCGCCAGCAGTCAAGGCAGGGAGGACGGCCAGCCCCAGCATTTT
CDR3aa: CASSQGREDGQPQHF

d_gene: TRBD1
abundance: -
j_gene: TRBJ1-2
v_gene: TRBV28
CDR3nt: TGTGCCAGCAGTCTCTGGACAGGCCTTAACTATGGTTACACCTTC
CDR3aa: CASSLWTGLNYGYTF

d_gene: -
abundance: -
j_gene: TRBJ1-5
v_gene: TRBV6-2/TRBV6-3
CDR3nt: TGTGCCAGCAGTTACTCGGGAGGGCTTAGCAATCAGCCCCAGCATTTT
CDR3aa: CASSYSGGLSNQPQHF

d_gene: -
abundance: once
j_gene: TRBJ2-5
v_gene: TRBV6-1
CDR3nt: TGTGCCAGCAGCTACGATTGGGCCAGGGTAGAGACCCAGTACTTC
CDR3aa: CASSYDWARVETQYF

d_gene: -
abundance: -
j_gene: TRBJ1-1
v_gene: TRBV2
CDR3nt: TGTGCCAGCAGTGGTCGGGGTTTCACTGAAGCTTTCTTT
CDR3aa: CASSGRGFTEAFF

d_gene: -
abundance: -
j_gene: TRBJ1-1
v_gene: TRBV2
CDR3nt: TGTGCCGTCGGGACACAGATGAACACTGAAGCTTTCTTT
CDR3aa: CAVGTQMNTEAFF

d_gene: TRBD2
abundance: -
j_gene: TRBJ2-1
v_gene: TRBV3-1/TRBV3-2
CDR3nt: TGTGCCAGCAGCCAAGGATGGTCTAGCGGCCACAATGAGCAGTTCTTC
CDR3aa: CASSQGWSSGHNEQFF

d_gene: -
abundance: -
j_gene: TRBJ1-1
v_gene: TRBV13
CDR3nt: TGTGCCAGCAGCTTAGGACGAGGGCACACTGAAGCTTTCTTT
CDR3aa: CASSLGRGHTEAFF

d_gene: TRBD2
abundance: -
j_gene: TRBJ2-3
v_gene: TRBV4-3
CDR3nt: TGCGCCAGCAGCCAAGACTTAGCGGGAGGAGATACGCAGTATTTT
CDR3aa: CASSQDLAGGDTQYF

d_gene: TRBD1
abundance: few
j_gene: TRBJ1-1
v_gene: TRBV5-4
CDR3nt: TGTGCCAGCAGCTTGACGAGCACAGGGGAAACTGAAGCTTTCTTT
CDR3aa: CASSLTSTGETEAFF

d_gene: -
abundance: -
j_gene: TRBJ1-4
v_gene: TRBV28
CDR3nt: TGTGCCAGCAGCTCTTCCGGGCCGGGGACTAGGGAAAAACTGTTTTTT
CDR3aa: CASSSSGPGTREKLFF

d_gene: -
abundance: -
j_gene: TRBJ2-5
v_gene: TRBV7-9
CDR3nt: TGTGCCAGCAGCCTAACTAGAATTGAGAAGACCCAGTACTTC
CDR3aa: CASSLTRIEKTQYF

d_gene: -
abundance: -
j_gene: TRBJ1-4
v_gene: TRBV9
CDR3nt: TGTGCCAGCAGCGTAGAGGGGGGGCGTGAAAAACTGTTTTTT
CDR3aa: CASSVEGGREKLFF

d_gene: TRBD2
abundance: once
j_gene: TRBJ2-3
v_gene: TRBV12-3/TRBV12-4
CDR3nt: TGTGCCAGCGGGGGAGGGAATACGCAGTATTTT
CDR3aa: CASGGGNTQYF

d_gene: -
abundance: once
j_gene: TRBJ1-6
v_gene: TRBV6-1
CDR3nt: TGTGCCAGCAGTGACAGGGTAGCTTCACCCCTCCACTTT
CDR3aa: CASSDRVASPLHF

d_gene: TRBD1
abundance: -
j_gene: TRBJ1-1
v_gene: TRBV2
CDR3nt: TGTGCCAGCAGGGAACCCCGGGACAGGGGGTCAACTGAAGCTTTCTTT
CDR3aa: CASREPRDRGSTEAFF

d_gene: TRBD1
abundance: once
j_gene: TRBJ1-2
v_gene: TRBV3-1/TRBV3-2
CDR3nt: TGTGCCAGCAGCCAACAGGGGGCCGCTGGCTACACCTTC
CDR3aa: CASSQQGAAGYTF

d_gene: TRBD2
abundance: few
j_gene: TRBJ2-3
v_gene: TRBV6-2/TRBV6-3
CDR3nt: TGTGCCAGCAGTTACCGGAGGACTAGCGGTGCCGGGGATACGCAGTATTTT
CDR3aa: CASSYRRTSGAGDTQYF

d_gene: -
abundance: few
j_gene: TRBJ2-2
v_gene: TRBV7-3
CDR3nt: TGTGCCAGCAGCTTATCTATCGGGATCGGGGAGCTGTTTTTT
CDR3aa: CASSLSIGIGELFF

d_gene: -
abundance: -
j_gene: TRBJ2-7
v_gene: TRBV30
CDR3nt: TGTGCCTGGAGTACAGGCTCCTACGAGCAGTACTTC
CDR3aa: CAWSTGSYEQYF

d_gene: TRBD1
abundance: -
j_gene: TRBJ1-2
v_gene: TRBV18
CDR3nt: TGTGCCAGCTCACACGGGACAGGGTTGACCCCTAACTATGGCTACACCTTC
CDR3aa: CASSHGTGLTPNYGYTF

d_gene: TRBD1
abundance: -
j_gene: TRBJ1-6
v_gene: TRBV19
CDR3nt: TGTGCCAGTAGTCCCCTAACGGCGGGACAGTCCAATTCACCCCTCCACTTT
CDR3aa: CASSPLTAGQSNSPLHF

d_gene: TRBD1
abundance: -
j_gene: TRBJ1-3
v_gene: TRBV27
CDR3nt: TGTGCCAGCAGTTTAGAAGGGGACAGGGGTGGACCTCTGTCTGGAAACACCATATATTTT
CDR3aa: CASSLEGDRGGPLSGNTIYF

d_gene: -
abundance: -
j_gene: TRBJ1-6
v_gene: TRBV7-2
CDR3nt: TGTGCCAGCAGGGCCGGGACAATTGATTCACCCCTCCACTTT
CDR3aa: CASRAGTIDSPLHF

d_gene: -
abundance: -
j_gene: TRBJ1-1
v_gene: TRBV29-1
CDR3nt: TGCAGCGTTTCTGCTTCGGGTGGATACACTGAAGCTTTCTTT
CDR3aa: CSVSASGGYTEAFF